The next 9 T cell receptor beta chains were all read from a single sample in a study of regulatory T cells in long-lasting Graves disease. In building TCR beta libraries, iRepertoire HTBI primers were used together with Arm-PCR of CDR3 regions. One entry per CDR3 protein, called by TCRdb with MiXCR from the multiplex PCR reads. In the table there are about 420,000 distinct CDR3 sequences, roughly a quarter of which are singletons. Stated time point: persistent/refractory GD, antithyroid drugs over 5 years with positive TRAb. The TCR library used RNA extracted from PBMCs. The sample was peripheral blood mononuclear cells (PBMCs), taken when the disease was refractory, from a patient treated with antithyroid drugs. The receptors were sampled from a female donor with Graves disease.

The rearrangement uses TRBV27 and TRBJ2-5; the match to TRBD1 covers 7 bases. The germline CDR1 and CDR2 sequences are MNHEY and SMNVEV (reference sequence). V dropped 6 bases and J dropped 5; count of bases not matched to a gene: 12. This CDR3 region has 15 residues. This CDR3 is CASRPTGVSGETQYF. CDR3 in DNA: TGTGCCAGCAGGCCCACAGGGGTGTCTGGTGAGACCCAGTACTTC.

This clonotype has a handful of counts. This chain connects TRBV5-6 to TRBJ2-2; 8 nucleotides line up with TRBD2. This CDR3 is 16 amino acids long. Germline V gene lookup returns CDR1 SGHDT and CDR2 YYEEEE. With V trimmed by 5 bases and J by 2 bases, 8 bases remained unmatched. CDR3 amino acids: CASSRPSGSNTGELFF. CDR3 nucleotide sequence: TGTGCCAGCAGTAGACCAAGCGGGAGTAACACCGGGGAGCTGTTTTTT.

There are many counts of this clonotype. This chain links TRBV28 with TRBJ2-5; the D gene is possibly TRBD2 (5 bases). There are 14 residues in the CDR3. Trimming took 6 bases from V and 5 from J, leaving 16 bases between them. Per germline, CDR1 MDHEN and CDR2 SYDVKM. CDR3 in amino acids: CASRELGDVETQYF. The CDR3 nucleotides read TGTGCCAGCAGAGAACTAGGTGATGTGGAGACCCAGTACTTC.

This clonotype was found a few times. The chain links TRBV6-1 to TRBJ1-1; weak D call: TRBD1 (6 bases). This CDR3 is 16 amino acids long. Trimming pared 6 bases from V and 0 bases from J, leaving 17 bases between. From germline, CDR1 is MNHNS and CDR2 SASEGT. The CDR3 spells CASRRDNLGVNTEAFF. CDR3 DNA: TGTGCCAGCAGACGGGACAACTTGGGGGTGAACACTGAAGCTTTCTTT.

This clonotype turned up a few times. V gene TRBV20-1 combines with J gene TRBJ2-2; TRBD1 might be the D (5 bases). V was clipped by 3 bases and J by 4 bases, with 15 bases between them. Per the germline V gene, CDR1 is DFQATT and CDR2 is SNEGSKA (reference sequence). The CDR3 totals 15 residues. CDR3 protein: CSASKGPVGTGELFF. CDR3 nucleotides: TGCAGTGCTAGTAAGGGGCCGGTGGGCACCGGGGAGCTGTTTTTT.

J is TRBJ1-2 and V is TRBV4-1; D remains unclear. The CDR3 extends over 16 amino acids. CDR1 is MGHRA, CDR2 YSYEKL, per germline. Trimming took 1 base from V and 4 from J, leaving 16 bases between them. The CDR3 reads CASSQGPAGAVYGYTF. The CDR3 region has the DNA TGCGCCAGCAGCCAAGGGCCTGCGGGCGCCGTCTATGGCTACACCTTC.

The genes are TRBV6-2 or TRBV6-3 and TRBJ1-5, with D perhaps matching TRBD1 (6 bases). V lost 1 base and J lost 5, with 12 bases in between. Germline V lookup: CDR1 MNHEY, CDR2 SVGEGT. CDR3 size: 15 residues. CDR3 DNA: TGTGCCAGCAGTTACTACCTTTCAGGGGATCAGCCCCAGCATTTT. This codes for CASSYYLSGDQPQHF.

At least ten counts were recorded for this clonotype. The rearrangement uses TRBV6-1 and TRBJ1-1; maybe TRBD1 (5 bases). V was cut by 5 bases and J by 5 bases, with 15 bases left in between. Germline loops: CDR1 MNHNS, CDR2 SASEGT. The CDR3 runs to 14 residues. The DNA for the CDR3 is TGTGCCAGCAGTATGGACCTGTGGGGGACTGAAGCTTTCTTT. This sequence encodes CASSMDLWGTEAFF.

Many counts were recorded for this clonotype. This chain joins TRBV12-3 or TRBV12-4 and TRBJ2-7, with 13 nucleotides matching TRBD2. Unmatched junction bases numbered 9, after V lost 6 bases and J lost 7 bases. This CDR3 comprises 15 residues. The CDR3 DNA sequence: TGTGCCAGCAGGATCGGACTAGCGGGAGCGGGGGAGCAGTACTTC. Its translation: CASRIGLAGAGEQYF.